The 21 T cell receptor beta chains given below trace back to one sample, sequenced in a study of T-cell memory formation after mild COVID-19. TCRdb recomputed calls from the 5' RACE reads with MiXCR, one row per CDR3 protein. The sample has some 450,000 distinct CDR3 sequences, roughly 20% seen once. Sequencing used PBMCs or a T cell subset sorted from them (not recorded which). These TCRs come from an adult woman who had mild COVID-19 (a few samples of this study predate the infection). Cell type and time point are not known.

This clonotype came up many times. This chain joins TRBV19 and TRBJ2-3; 7 nucleotides align to TRBD2. CDR1 and CDR2 from the germline V gene are LNHDA and SQIVND (reference sequence). The CDR3 has 14 amino acids. The V gene end was trimmed by 6 bases and the J gene end by 4 bases; junction bases not matched to a gene: 7. The CDR3 is CASSLGRESDTQYF. The CDR3 region has the DNA TGTGCCAGTAGCCTCGGGCGGGAGTCAGATACGCAGTATTTT.

Only a few counts were recorded for this clonotype. This chain joins TRBV24-1 and TRBJ2-2, with 9 bases lining up with TRBD1. The germline CDR1 and CDR2 sequences are KGHDR and SFDVKD. Losses at the gene ends were 4 bases for V and 4 bases for J; bases not matched to a gene: 12. This CDR3 is built from 18 residues. Written as DNA, the CDR3 is TGTGCCACCAGTGACAGATACTACGGGACAGGGACCACCGGGGAGCTGTTTTTT. It specifies CATSDRYYGTGTTGELFF.

The V gene is TRBV12-3 or TRBV12-4, the J gene TRBJ2-7, with TRBD2 as a possible D gene (5 bases). Trimming shortened V by 6 bases and J by 7 bases, and 19 bases separated the two germline ends. The CDR3 runs to 14 residues. CDR3 amino acids: CASSRGPPHGEQYF. The CDR3 DNA reads TGTGCCAGCAGCCGGGGTCCCCCACATGGAGAGCAGTACTTC.

The rearrangement uses TRBV13 and TRBJ1-2; D is possibly TRBD1 (5 bases). Germline V CDR1 and CDR2: PRHDT, FYEKMQ (reference sequence). The length of the CDR3 is 15 residues. V shed 2 bases and J shed 6 bases, with 16 bases lying between them. This CDR3 reads CASSLLFPGVDGYTF. The DNA of the CDR3 is TGTGCCAGCAGCTTATTGTTCCCGGGGGTCGATGGCTACACCTTC. The whole variable domain, remainder taken from reference TRBV13 and TRBJ1-2, is AAGVIQSPRHLIKEKRETATLKCYPIPRHDTVYWYQQGPGQDPQFLISFYEKMQSDKGSIPDRFSAQQFSDYHSELNMSSLELGDSALYFCASSLLFPGVDGYTFGSGTRLTVV.

This clonotype was seen at least ten times. The chain carries TRBV5-5 and TRBJ2-1; 8 positions agree with TRBD1. Germline V lookup: CDR1 SGHKS, CDR2 YYEKEE (reference sequence). J lost 0 bases, V lost 4 bases, and 3 bases had no gene match. The CDR3 runs 15 residues. The CDR3: CASSVQGASYNEQFF. In DNA, the CDR3 is TGTGCCAGCAGCGTCCAGGGGGCCTCCTACAATGAGCAGTTCTTC.

This clonotype turned up a few times. The rearrangement links TRBV5-1 to TRBJ2-1; 12 nucleotides align to TRBD2. The V and J ends lost 0 bases and 7 bases, in that order; junction bases with no gene match: 8. CDR3 length: 17 residues. Germline V gene lookup returns CDR1 SGHRS and CDR2 YFSETQ. CDR3 protein: CASSLVASGGARNEQFF. Written as DNA, the CDR3 is TGCGCCAGCAGCTTGGTGGCTAGCGGGGGGGCGAGGAATGAGCAGTTCTTC.

This clonotype was counted between two and nine times. The chain employs TRBV12-3 or TRBV12-4 and TRBJ2-6, with 10 bases matching TRBD1. The junction had 14 bases not matched to a gene; V was cut back by 4 bases and J by 2 bases. The CDR3 loop spans 20 amino acids. The CDR3 spells CASSYVPRDRGSAGANVLTF. CDR3 nucleotides: TGTGCCAGCAGTTACGTACCCCGGGACAGGGGCTCCGCTGGGGCCAACGTCCTGACTTTC.

This clonotype turned up a few times. The genes are TRBV7-2 and TRBJ2-1, with no clear D. The CDR3 loop spans 12 amino acids. V dropped 5 bases and J dropped 4 bases, with 6 bases sitting between them. CDR1 is SGHTA and CDR2 is FQGNSA in the germline V gene. The CDR3 DNA reads TGTGCCAGCAGCCCGGTTTACAATGAGCAGTTCTTC. It encodes CASSPVYNEQFF.

For this clonotype: One base away lies a much larger clone, so this may be a sequencing read error. The rearrangement joins TRBV7-3 to TRBJ2-3; no clear D. CDR3 length equals 13 residues. The germline V gene has CDR1 SGHTA and CDR2 FQGTGA. V was cut by 3 bases and J by 2 bases, with 6 bases left in between. The CDR3 loop is CASSLINTDTQYF. The DNA for the CDR3 is TGTGCCAGCAGCTTGATCAACACAGATACGCAGTATTTT.

The rearrangement links TRBV6-2 or TRBV6-3 to TRBJ2-7; either TRBD1 or TRBD2 may supply D (5 bases each). The germline V gene has CDR1 MNHEY and CDR2 SVGEGT. The V gene lost 6 bases and the J gene lost 6 bases, with 15 bases spanning the gap. The CDR3 covers 13 residues. The CDR3 protein is CASSPGTLSEQYF. In DNA, the CDR3 is TGTGCCAGCAGCCCCGGGACCCTCTCCGAGCAGTACTTC.

This clonotype was observed a handful of times. This CDR3 reads CASSLAQGANYGYTF. Here the CDR3 DNA reads TGTGCCAGCAGCTTAGCACAGGGGGCGAACTATGGCTACACCTTC. The V gene is TRBV11-2, the J gene TRBJ1-2; 9 positions match TRBD1. J lost 2 bases, V lost 1 base, and 2 bases had no gene match. CDR3 length: 15 amino acids. The germline gives CDR1 SGHAT, CDR2 FQNNGV.

This chain joins TRBV3-1 and TRBJ2-1; TRBD1 matches 7 bases. Germline CDR1 and CDR2: LGHDT and YNNKEL (reference sequence). V lost 6 bases, J lost 4 bases, and 6 bases stayed unmatched. The CDR3 loop spans 14 amino acids. The CDR3 sequence is CASRARGLYNEQFF. CDR3 DNA: TGTGCCAGCAGGGCAAGGGGGCTTTACAATGAGCAGTTCTTC.

The chain employs TRBV5-4 and TRBJ2-7, with 7 nucleotides matching TRBD1. V was clipped by 2 bases and J by 2 bases; unmatched bases: 4. Germline V gives CDR1 SGHNT, CDR2 YYREEE (reference sequence). The CDR3 has 14 residues. In nucleotides, the CDR3 is TGTGCCAGCAGCTTTTCGCAGGGGGCCTACGAGCAGTACTTC. It encodes CASSFSQGAYEQYF.

This clonotype was detected a few times. V is TRBV20-1 and J is TRBJ2-5; TRBD2 is a possible D gene (6 bases). The CDR3 has 14 residues. Germline V gives CDR1 DFQATT, CDR2 SNEGSKA (reference sequence). Trimming cost V 3 bases and J 4 bases, with 15 bases left between them. In nucleotides, the CDR3 is TGCAGTGCTAGGGCCGGGACTTTGATAGAGACCCAGTACTTC. Protein: CSARAGTLIETQYF.

This clonotype was recorded a few times. The chain joins TRBV9 to TRBJ2-1; 13 nucleotides align to TRBD2. The CDR3 runs 16 residues. Germline V gene data show CDR1 as SGDLS and CDR2 as YYNGEE. V trimming: 0 bases; J trimming: 5 bases; junction bases outside the gene matches: 2. The CDR3 bases are TGTGCCAGCAGCGTAGTGGGGACTAGCGGGAACAATGAGCAGTTCTTC. Translation gives CASSVVGTSGNNEQFF.

The rearrangement joins TRBV7-8 to TRBJ1-4; 8 bases align to TRBD1. Germline V CDR1 and CDR2: SGHVS, FQNEAQ. With V trimmed by 5 bases and J by 8 bases, 13 bases remained unmatched. CDR3 length equals 16 residues. The CDR3 is CASSVRQGAQEEKLFF. In DNA, the CDR3 is TGTGCCAGCAGCGTACGCCAGGGGGCTCAGGAGGAAAAACTGTTTTTT.

This clonotype was picked up a small number of times. V gene TRBV24-1 combines with J gene TRBJ1-1; D perhaps matches TRBD1 (5 bases). Trimming shortened V by 5 bases and J by 8 bases, and 14 bases separated the two germline ends. Germline assignment: CDR1 KGHDR and CDR2 SFDVKD. The CDR3 is 13 amino acids. CDR3 nucleotides: TGTGCCACCAGTGCCCACGGGACTTTCGAAGCTTTCTTT. This translates into CATSAHGTFEAFF.

Only a few counts were recorded for this clonotype. The V call is TRBV3-1, the J call TRBJ1-1; D perhaps matches TRBD1 (6 bases). CDR3 size: 15 residues. From germline, CDR1 is LGHDT and CDR2 YNNKEL (reference sequence). V was shortened by 0 bases and J by 4 bases, with 12 bases between the two germline ends. The CDR3 region has the DNA TGTGCCAGCAGCCAAGAAACGGGGGCAATCACTGAAGCTTTCTTT. Translating gives CASSQETGAITEAFF.

This clonotype was picked up many times. The genes are TRBV5-1 and TRBJ2-5; 7 bases are shared with TRBD2. This CDR3 has 13 amino acids. The J segment lost 5 bases and the V segment lost 4 bases, leaving 5 bases of the junction unmatched. Germline assignment: CDR1 SGHRS and CDR2 YFSETQ. CDR3 sequence reads: CASSRGGTETQYF. CDR3 sequence (DNA): TGCGCCAGCAGCAGGGGAGGGACGGAGACCCAGTACTTC.

The J gene is TRBJ1-5, the V gene TRBV12-3 or TRBV12-4, with D possibly TRBD1 on 5 matching bases. V lost 6 bases and J 5 bases, leaving 11 bases between the germline ends. The CDR3 length is 13 residues. The CDR3 region is CASSSRVDQPQHF. The CDR3 bases are TGTGCCAGCAGCTCCAGGGTTGATCAGCCCCAGCATTTT.

This clonotype was picked up a small number of times. V is TRBV7-9 and J is TRBJ2-7; 7 nucleotides match TRBD1. The ends lost 1 base at V and 0 bases at J; junction bases unmatched: 6. CDR1 SEHNR and CDR2 FQNEAQ come from the germline V gene (reference sequence). The CDR3 has 16 amino acids. CDR3 in amino acids: CASSLEGAGSSYEQYF. DNA for the CDR3: TGTGCCAGCAGCTTAGAGGGGGCAGGGAGCTCCTACGAGCAGTACTTC.